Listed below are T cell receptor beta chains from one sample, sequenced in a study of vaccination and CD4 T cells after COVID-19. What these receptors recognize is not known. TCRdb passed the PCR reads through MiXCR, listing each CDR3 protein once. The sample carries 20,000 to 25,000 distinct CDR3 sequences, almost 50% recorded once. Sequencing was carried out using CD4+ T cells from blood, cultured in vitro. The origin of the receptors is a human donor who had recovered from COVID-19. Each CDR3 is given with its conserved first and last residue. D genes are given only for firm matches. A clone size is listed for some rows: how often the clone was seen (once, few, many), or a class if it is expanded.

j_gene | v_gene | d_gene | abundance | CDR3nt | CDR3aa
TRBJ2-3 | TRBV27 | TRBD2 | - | TGTGCCAGCATGTCGACAGCGGGAATCCTTCGTAGGGCAGATACGCAGTATTTT | CASMSTAGILRRADTQYF
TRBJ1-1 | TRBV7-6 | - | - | TGTGCCAGCAGCCATCGGGTGGACACTGAAGCTTTCTTT | CASSHRVDTEAFF
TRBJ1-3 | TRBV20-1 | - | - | TGCAGTGCTAGCCATTTGAGCTCTGGAAACACCATATATTTT | CSASHLSSGNTIYF
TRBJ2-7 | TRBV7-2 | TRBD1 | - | TGTGCCAGCAGCTTAGCTTCGGTCAGGGGGAACAACGAGCAGTACTTC | CASSLASVRGNNEQYF
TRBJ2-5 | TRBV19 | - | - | TGTGCCAGTGCGGGGGCGGGGGAAGAGACCCAGTACTTC | CASAGAGEETQYF
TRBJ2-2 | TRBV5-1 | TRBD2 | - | TGCGCCAGCAGCCCGACTAGCGGGAGGGCCGGGGAGCTGTTTTTT | CASSPTSGRAGELFF
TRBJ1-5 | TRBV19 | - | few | TGTGCCAGCTGTACCAAGAACCATCAGCCCCAGCATTTT | CASCTKNHQPQHF
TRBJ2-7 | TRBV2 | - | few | TGTGCCAGCAGTGAGGAATACGAGCAGTACTTC | CASSEEYEQYF
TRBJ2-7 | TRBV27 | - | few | TGTGCCAGCAGTTCGGCGTACGCCTACGAGCAGTACTTC | CASSSAYAYEQYF
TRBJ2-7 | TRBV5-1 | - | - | TGCGCCAGCAGCTTGGCGGGTTCCGGGGGCTACGAGCAGTACTTC | CASSLAGSGGYEQYF
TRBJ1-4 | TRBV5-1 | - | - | TGCGCCAGCAGCTTGGCCGGGTTAGGCCTTGATGAAAAACTGTTTTTT | CASSLAGLGLDEKLFF
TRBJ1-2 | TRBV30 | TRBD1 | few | TGTGCCTGGACTCACAGGGGGAACTATGGCTACACCTTC | CAWTHRGNYGYTF
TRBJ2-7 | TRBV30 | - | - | TGTGCCTGGAGTCCCCATCGGGCCTACGAGCAGTACTTC | CAWSPHRAYEQYF
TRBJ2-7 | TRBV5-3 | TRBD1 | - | TGTGCCAGCAGCTTGGAGACAGGGGTGGGCTACGAGCAGTACTTC | CASSLETGVGYEQYF
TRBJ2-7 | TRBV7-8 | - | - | TGTGCCAGCAGCCCACTAGGGGGGACGGACTCCTACGAGCAGTACTTC | CASSPLGGTDSYEQYF
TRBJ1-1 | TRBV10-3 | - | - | TGTGCCATCACCGATGGACAGACACTTGAAGCTTTCTTT | CAITDGQTLEAFF
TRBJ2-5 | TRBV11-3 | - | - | TGTGCCAGCAGCCCTACGCGAGGGCCGGGGGAGACCCAGTACTTC | CASSPTRGPGETQYF
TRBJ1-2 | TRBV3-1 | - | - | TGTGCCAGCAGCCAACGGACAGTCCGTCATGGCTACACCTTC | CASSQRTVRHGYTF
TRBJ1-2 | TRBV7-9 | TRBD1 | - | TGTGCCAGCAGCTTACAGCGGACAGGGAGTTGGTATGGCTACACCTTC | CASSLQRTGSWYGYTF
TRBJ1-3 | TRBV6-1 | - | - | TGTGCCAGCATCCCTGGGGGGCAGAGAAACACCATATATTTT | CASIPGGQRNTIYF
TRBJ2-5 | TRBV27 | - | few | TGTGCCAGCAGTCCCCGGTGGATCCTGGGGGAGACCCAGTACTTC | CASSPRWILGETQYF
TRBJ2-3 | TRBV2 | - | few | TGTGCCAGCGCCTACCGACTCTCAGATACGCAGTATTTT | CASAYRLSDTQYF
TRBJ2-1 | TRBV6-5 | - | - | TGTGCCAGCAGTTCCCCGGGTCCTGGGTCCTACAATGAGCAGTTCTTC | CASSSPGPGSYNEQFF
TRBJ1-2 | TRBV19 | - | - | TGTGCCAGTAGTACGCAAGAACAGGGTAGGCTTGGCTACACCTTC | CASSTQEQGRLGYTF
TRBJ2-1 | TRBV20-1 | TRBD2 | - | TGCAGTGCTGAACTAGCGGGGGTCAATGAGCAGTTCTTC | CSAELAGVNEQFF
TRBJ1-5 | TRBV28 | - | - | TGTGCCAGCAGTCTCCCAAAGGCGGCCGGCAATCAGCCCCAGCATTTT | CASSLPKAAGNQPQHF
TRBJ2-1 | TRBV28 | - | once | TGTGCCAGCACCCTCAGTGGTACCTACAATGAGCAGTTCTTC | CASTLSGTYNEQFF
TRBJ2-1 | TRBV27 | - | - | TGTGCCAGCAGTTCCCCACCACTAGGTTATGAGCAGTTCTTC | CASSSPPLGYEQFF
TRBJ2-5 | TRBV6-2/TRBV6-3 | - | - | TGTGCCAGCTCCCTAAGGCTAGGTGGGGAGACCCAGTACTTC | CASSLRLGGETQYF
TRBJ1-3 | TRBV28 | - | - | TGTGCCAGCAGTTTACGGACGTACTCTGGAAACACCATATATTTT | CASSLRTYSGNTIYF
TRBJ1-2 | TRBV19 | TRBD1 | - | TGTGCCAGTAGTGAACAGGGGGCAGGGGGCTACACCTTC | CASSEQGAGGYTF
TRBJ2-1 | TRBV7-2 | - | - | TGTGCCAGCAGCTTCCAGCAGTTCTTC | CASSFQQFF
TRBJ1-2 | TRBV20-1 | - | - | TGCAGTGTCGATGGCTATGGCTACACCTTC | CSVDGYGYTF
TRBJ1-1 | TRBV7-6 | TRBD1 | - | TGTGCCAGCAGCCAACTTGGACAGGGGAACACTGAAGCTTTCTTT | CASSQLGQGNTEAFF
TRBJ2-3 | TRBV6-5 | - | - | TGTGCCAGCAGTTACGGTCGGGACACCACAGATACGCAGTATTTT | CASSYGRDTTDTQYF
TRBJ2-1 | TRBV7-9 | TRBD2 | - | TGTGCCAGCAGCCCGGGACTAGCGGGAAGGGACGAGCAGTTCTTC | CASSPGLAGRDEQFF
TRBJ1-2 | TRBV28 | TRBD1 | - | TGTGCCAGCACCTCGGGACAGTCCTATGGCTACACCTTC | CASTSGQSYGYTF
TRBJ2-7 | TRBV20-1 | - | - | TGCAGTGCTTCGCCTGGCTACGAGCAGTACTTC | CSASPGYEQYF
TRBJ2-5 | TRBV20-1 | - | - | TGCAGTGCTAGAGGGGGAGCTCCGGAGACCCAGTACTTC | CSARGGAPETQYF
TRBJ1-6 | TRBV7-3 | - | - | TGTGCCAGCAGCTTACTCGACGGATATAATTCACCCCTCCACTTT | CASSLLDGYNSPLHF
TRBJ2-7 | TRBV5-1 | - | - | TGCGCCAGCAGCTTGGGGACCGAGCAGTACTTC | CASSLGTEQYF